The clone carrying this T cell receptor beta chain has just a few counts. One end of the junction varies from germline; a read error may be responsible. Arm-PCR of CDR3 regions with iRepertoire HTBI primers generated TCR beta libraries. TCRdb passed the multiplex PCR reads through MiXCR, listing each CDR3 protein once. The sample has approximately 540,000 distinct CDR3 sequences, 12% seen once; the top ten hold approximately 9.6%. This CDR3 comprises 15 residues. Germline V CDR1 and CDR2: MDHEN, SYDVKM. Documented time point: newly diagnosed GD, antithyroid drugs for less than 3 months. PBMC-extracted RNA yielded the TCR library. The data belong to a study of regulatory T cells in long-lasting Graves disease. The sample was also reused in another study, on T cells in Graves' hyperthyroidism and ophthalmopathy.

The rearrangement uses TRBV28 and TRBJ2-5; D may match TRBD1 or TRBD2 (5 bases each). This specimen consisted of peripheral blood mononuclear cells (PBMCs), obtained at new diagnosis, from a patient treated with antithyroid drugs. The TCR sequence derives from a woman in her 30s with Graves disease. CDR3 sequence reads: CAGSLQEEKEETQYF. DNA for the CDR3: TGTGCCGGCAGTTTACAGGAGGAAAAGGAGGAGACCCAGTACTTC.